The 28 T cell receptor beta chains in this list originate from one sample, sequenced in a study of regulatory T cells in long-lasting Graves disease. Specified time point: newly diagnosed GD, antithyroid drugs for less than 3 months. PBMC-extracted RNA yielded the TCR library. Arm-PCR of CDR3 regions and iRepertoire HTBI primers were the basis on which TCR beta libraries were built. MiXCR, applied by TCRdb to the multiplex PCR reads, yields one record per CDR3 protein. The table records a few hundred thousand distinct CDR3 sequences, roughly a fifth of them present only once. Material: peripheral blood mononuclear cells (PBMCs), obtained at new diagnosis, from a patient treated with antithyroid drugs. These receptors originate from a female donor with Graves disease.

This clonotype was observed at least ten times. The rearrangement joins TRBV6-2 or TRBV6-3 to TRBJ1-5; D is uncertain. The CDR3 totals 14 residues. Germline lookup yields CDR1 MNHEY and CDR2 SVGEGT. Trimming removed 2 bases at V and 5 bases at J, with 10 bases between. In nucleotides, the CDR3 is TGTGCCAGCAGTTACAAGGGAATCCATCAGCCCCAGCATTTT. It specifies CASSYKGIHQPQHF.

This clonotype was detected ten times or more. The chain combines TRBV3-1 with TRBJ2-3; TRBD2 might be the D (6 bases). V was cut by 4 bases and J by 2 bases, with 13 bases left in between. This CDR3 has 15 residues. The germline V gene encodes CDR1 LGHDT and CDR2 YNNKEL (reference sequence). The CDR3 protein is CASSRRDSNTDTQYF. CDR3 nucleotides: TGTGCCAGCAGCCGCCGGGACTCCAACACAGATACGCAGTATTTT.

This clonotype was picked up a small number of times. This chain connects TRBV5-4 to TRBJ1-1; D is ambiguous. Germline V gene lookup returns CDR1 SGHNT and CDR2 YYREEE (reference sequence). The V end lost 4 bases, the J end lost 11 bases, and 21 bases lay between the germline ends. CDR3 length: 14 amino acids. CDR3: CASSTTVQGEKAFF. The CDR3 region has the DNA TGTGCCAGCAGCACTACTGTACAAGGTGAAAAGGCTTTCTTT.

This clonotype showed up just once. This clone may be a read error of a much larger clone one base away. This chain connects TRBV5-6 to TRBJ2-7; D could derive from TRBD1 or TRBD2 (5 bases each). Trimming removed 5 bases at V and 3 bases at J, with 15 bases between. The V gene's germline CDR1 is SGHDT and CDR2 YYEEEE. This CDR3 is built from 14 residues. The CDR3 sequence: CASSKGPGRYEQYF. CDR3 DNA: TGTGCCAGCAGTAAAGGACCGGGGCGCTACGAGCAGTACTTC.

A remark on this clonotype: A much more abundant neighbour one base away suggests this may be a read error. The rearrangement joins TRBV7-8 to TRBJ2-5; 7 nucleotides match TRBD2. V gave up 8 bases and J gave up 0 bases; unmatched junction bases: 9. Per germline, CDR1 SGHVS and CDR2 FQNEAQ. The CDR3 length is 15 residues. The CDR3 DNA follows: TGTGCCAGCGGCTGGGGGGGGGACTACCAAGAGACCCAGTACTTC. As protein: CASGWGGDYQETQYF.

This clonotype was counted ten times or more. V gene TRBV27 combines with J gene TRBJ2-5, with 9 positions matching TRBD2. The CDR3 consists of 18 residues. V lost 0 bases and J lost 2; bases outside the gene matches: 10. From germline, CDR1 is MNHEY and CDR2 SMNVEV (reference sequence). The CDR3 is CASSLSPYLAGHQETQYF. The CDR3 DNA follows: TGTGCCAGCAGTTTATCTCCATATCTAGCGGGGCATCAAGAGACCCAGTACTTC.

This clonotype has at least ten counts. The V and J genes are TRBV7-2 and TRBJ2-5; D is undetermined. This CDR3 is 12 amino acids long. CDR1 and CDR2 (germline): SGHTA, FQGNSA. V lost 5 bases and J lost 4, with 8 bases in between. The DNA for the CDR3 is TGTGCCAGCAGCCTGACCCCAGAGACCCAGTACTTC. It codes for CASSLTPETQYF.

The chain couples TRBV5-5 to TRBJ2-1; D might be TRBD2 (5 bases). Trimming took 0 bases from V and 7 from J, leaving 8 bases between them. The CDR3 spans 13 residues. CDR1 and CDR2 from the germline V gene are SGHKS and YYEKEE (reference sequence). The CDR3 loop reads CASSLGGLNEQFF. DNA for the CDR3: TGTGCCAGCAGCTTGGGAGGGTTGAATGAGCAGTTCTTC.

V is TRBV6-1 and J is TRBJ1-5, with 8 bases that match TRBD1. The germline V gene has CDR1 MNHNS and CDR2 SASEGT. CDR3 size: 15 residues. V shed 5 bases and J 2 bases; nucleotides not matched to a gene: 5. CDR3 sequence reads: CASSRQGTGNQPQHF. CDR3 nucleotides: TGTGCCAGCAGTCGACAGGGGACGGGCAATCAGCCCCAGCATTTT.

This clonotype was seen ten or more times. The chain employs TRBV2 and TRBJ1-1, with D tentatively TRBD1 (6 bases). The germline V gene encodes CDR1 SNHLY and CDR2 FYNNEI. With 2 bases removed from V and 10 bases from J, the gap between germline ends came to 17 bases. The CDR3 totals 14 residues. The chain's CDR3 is CASSELGANYRAFF. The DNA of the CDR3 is TGTGCCAGCAGTGAACTGGGGGCGAATTATAGAGCTTTCTTT.

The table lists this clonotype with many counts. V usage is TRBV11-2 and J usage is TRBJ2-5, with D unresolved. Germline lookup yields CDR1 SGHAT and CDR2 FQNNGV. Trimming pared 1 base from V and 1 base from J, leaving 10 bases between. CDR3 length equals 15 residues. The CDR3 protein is CASSLVKGSQETQYF. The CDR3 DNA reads TGTGCCAGCAGCTTAGTGAAGGGCTCCCAAGAGACCCAGTACTTC.

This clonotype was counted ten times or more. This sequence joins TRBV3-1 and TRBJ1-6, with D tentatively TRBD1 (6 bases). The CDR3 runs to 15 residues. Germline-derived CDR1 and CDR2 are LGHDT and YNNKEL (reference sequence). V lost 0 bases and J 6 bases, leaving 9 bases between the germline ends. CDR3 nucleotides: TGTGCCAGCAGCCAAGATTCAGGGGTTAATTCACCCCTCCACTTT. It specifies CASSQDSGVNSPLHF.

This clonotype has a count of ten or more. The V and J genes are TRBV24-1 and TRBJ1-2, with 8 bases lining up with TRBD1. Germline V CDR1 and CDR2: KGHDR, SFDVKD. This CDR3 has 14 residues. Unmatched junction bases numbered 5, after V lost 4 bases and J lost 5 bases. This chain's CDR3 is CATSDLTGDYGYTF. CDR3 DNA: TGTGCCACCAGTGACCTGACAGGGGATTATGGCTACACCTTC.

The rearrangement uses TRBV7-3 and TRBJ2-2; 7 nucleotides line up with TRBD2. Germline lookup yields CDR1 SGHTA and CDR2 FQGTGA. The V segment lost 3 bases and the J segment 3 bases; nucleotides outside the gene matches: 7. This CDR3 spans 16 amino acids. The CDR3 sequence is CASSFSASGYTGELFF. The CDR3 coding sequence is TGTGCCAGCAGCTTCTCAGCTAGCGGATACACCGGGGAGCTGTTTTTT.

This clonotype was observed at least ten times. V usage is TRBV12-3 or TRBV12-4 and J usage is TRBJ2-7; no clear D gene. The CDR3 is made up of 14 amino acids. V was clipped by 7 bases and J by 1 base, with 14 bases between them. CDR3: CASIDPLLSYEQYF. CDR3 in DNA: TGTGCCAGCATCGACCCTTTACTTTCCTACGAGCAGTACTTC.

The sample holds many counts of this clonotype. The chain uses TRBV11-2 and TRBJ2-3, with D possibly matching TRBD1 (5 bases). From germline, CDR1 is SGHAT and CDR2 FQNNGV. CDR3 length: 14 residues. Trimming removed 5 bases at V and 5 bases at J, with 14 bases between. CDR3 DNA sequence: TGTGCCAGCAGCATTCAGGGTGGCGTAGATACGCAGTATTTT. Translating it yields CASSIQGGVDTQYF.

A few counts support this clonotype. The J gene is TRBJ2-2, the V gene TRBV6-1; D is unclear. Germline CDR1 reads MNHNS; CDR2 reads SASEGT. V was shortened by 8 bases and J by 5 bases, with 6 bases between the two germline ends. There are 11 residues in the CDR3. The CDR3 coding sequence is TGTGCCAGCCAGATTACCGGGGAGCTGTTTTTT. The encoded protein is CASQITGELFF.

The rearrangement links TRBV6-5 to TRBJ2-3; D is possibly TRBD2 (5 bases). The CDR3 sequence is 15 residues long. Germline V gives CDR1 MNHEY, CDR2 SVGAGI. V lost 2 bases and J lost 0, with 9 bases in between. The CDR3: CASSYVAKSTDTQYF. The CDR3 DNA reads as TGTGCCAGCAGTTACGTAGCGAAGAGCACAGATACGCAGTATTTT.

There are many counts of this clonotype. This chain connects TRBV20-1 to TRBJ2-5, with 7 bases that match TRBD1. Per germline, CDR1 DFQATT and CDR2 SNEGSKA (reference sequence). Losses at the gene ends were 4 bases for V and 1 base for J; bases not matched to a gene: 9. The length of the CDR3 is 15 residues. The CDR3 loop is CSAMKGTGVQETQYF. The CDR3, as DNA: TGCAGTGCTATGAAAGGCACAGGGGTCCAAGAGACCCAGTACTTC.

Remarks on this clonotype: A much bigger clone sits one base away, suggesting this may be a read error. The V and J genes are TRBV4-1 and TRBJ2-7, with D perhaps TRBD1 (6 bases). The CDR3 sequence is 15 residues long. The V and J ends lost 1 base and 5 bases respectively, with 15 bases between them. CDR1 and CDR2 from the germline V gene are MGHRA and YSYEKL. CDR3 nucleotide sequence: TGCGCCAGCAGCCAAGCCGGGACAATGCTCAACGAGCAGTACTTC. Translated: CASSQAGTMLNEQYF.

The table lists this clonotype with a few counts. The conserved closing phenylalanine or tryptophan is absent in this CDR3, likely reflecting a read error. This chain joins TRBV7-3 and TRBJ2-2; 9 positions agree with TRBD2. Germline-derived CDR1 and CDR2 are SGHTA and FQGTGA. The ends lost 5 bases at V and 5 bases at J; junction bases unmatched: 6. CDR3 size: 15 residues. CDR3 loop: CASSPRRGGTGELFS. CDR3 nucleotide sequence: TGTGCCAGCAGCCCTCGGCGGGGGGGGACCGGGGAGCTGTTTTCT.

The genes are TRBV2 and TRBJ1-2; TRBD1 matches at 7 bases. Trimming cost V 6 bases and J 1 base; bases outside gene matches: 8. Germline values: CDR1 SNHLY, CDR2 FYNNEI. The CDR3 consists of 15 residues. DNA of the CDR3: TGTGCCAGCAGCCGCCGGGACAGAGATAACTATGGCTACACCTTC. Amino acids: CASSRRDRDNYGYTF. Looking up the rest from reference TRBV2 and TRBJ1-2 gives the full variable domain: EPEVTQTPSHQVTQMGQEVILRCVPISNHLYFYWYRQILGQKVEFLVSFYNNEISEKSEIFDDQFSVERPDGSNFTLKIRSTKLEDSAMYFCASSRRDRDNYGYTFGSGTRLTVV.

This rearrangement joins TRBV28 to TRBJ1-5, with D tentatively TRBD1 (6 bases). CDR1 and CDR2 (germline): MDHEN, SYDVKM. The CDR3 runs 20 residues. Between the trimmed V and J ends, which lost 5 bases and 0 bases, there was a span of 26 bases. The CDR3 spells CASSPHGQSGYADSNQPQHF. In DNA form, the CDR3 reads TGTGCCAGCAGTCCGCACGGACAGAGCGGATATGCCGATAGCAATCAGCCCCAGCATTTT.

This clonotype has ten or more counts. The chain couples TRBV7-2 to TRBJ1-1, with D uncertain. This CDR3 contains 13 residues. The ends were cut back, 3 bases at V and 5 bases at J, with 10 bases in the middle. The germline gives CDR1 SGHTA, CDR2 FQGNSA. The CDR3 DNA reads TGTGCCAGCAGCTTTACGCTGGGTACTGAAGCTTTCTTT. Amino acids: CASSFTLGTEAFF.

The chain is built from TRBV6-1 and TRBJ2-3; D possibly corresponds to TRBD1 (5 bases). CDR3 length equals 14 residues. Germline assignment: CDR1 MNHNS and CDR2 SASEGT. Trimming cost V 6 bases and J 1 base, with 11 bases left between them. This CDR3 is CASRNRQGTDTQYF. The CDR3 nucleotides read TGTGCCAGCAGGAACAGGCAGGGCACAGATACGCAGTATTTT.

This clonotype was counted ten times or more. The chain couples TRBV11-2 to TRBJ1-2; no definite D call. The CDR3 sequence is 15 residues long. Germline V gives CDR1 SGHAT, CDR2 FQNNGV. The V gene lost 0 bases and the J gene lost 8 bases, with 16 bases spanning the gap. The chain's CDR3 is CASSLENSPRSGYTF. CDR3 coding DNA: TGTGCCAGCAGCTTAGAGAATTCCCCTCGGTCGGGCTACACCTTC.

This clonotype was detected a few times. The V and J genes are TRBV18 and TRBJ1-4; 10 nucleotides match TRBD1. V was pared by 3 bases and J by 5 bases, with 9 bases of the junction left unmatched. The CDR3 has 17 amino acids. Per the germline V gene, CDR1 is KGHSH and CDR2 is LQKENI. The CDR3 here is CASSPSTGGQPNEKLFF. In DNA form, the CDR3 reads TGTGCCAGCTCACCCTCGACAGGGGGCCAACCCAATGAAAAACTGTTTTTT.

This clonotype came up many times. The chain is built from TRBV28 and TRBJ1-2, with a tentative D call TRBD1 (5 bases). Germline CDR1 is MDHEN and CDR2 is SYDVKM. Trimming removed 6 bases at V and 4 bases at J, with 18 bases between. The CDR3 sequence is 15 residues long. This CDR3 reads CASSPARRTSYGYTF. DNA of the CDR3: TGTGCCAGCAGCCCGGCTCGTAGGACATCCTATGGCTACACCTTC.